The present T cell receptor (beta chain) was sequenced within a study of OX40 agonist ivuxolimab in advanced cancers. Study in general: Patients received intravenous ivuxolimab every 2 weeks at 0.01 to 10 mg/kg.

Libraries were prepared by immunoSEQ multiplex PCR; TCRdb keeps only in-frame clonotypes and omits some of them. The sample lists tens of thousands of clones, 80% to 90% seen once, with 4% in the top ten. The sample consisted of CD4+ or CD8+ T cells sorted from blood, taken in a trial of the OX40 agonist ivuxolimab. The TCR sequence derives from an adult with an advanced solid tumor such as melanoma, head and neck, liver or kidney cancer.

CDR3 sequence reads: CASGLVLEGGVDEQFF. DNA for the CDR3: TGTGCTAGTGGTTTGGTACTAGAAGGCGGGGTGGATGAGCAGTTCTTC. The chain employs TRBV12-5 and TRBJ2-1; maybe TRBD2 (6 bases). Germline CDR1 and CDR2: LGHNT and FRNRAP. Trimming took 0 bases from V and 8 from J, leaving 17 bases between them. This CDR3 region has 16 residues.